This T cell receptor beta chain stems from a study of chemoradiotherapy in HPV16-positive cancers. Overall study: A couple of HPV16-positive patients' cells yielded candidate HPV-specific clones and common motifs. Study results and limitations: In HPV16-positive patients, HPV-responsive T-cell expansion tracked better recurrence-free survival. Non-HPV-specific T cells did not expand in tumors during treatment, whereas candidate HPV-specific clones and E7-related motifs did.

This clone is a singleton in its sample. Its antigen remains unknown. One end of the junction is discordant with germline, which a read error may explain. Sequenced by immunoSEQ multiplex PCR; TCRdb stores in-frame clones only, minus some. The table has roughly 34,000 clones, 80% seen once. Germline V gene data show CDR1 as SEHNR and CDR2 as FQNEAQ (reference sequence). The CDR3 consists of 14 residues. Sequenced material: blood, taken from a patient who underwent chemoradiotherapy. The chain is built from TRBV7-9 and TRBJ1-1; D call uncertain. The TCR originated in a human donor with HPV-associated anogenital cancer. The chain's CDR3 is CAGSLASSNTEAFF. The CDR3 nucleotides read TGTGCCGGCAGCTTAGCGTCATCGAACACTGAAGCTTTCTTT.